The clone carrying this TCR beta chain was found many times. Its antigen is as yet unknown. This sample is drawn from a study of CD8 T cells in ankylosing spondylitis. Study conclusions and caveats: Matched ankylosing spondylitis synovial fluid reportedly contained a significantly enriched population of disease-linked clones.

TCRdb re-called the 5' RACE reads through MiXCR, storing one row per CDR3 protein. Of some 130,000 distinct CDR3 sequences in the sample, approximately 10% were seen once. This CDR3 is 14 amino acids long. V lost 5 bases and J 7 bases, leaving 15 bases between the germline ends. The J gene is TRBJ2-1, the V gene TRBV12-3 or TRBV12-4; a possible D gene is TRBD2 (6 bases). The clonotype originates from a male donor with ankylosing spondylitis or in good health (not recorded which). Sequencing was performed on blood, either unsorted or a sorted T cell fraction (not recorded which). CDR3 in amino acids: CASSPLSGSNEQFF. The DNA for the CDR3 is TGTGCCAGCAGTCCATTGAGCGGGTCTAATGAGCAGTTCTTC.